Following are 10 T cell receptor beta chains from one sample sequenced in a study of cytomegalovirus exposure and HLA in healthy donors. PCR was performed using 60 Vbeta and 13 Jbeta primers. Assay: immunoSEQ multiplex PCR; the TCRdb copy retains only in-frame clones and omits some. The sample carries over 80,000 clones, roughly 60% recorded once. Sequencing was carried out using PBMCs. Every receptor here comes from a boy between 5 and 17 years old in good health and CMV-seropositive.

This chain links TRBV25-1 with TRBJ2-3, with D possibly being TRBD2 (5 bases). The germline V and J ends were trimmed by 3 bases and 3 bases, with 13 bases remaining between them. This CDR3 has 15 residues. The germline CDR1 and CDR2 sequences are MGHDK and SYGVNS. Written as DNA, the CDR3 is TGTGCCAGCAGTGAGTTTAAGGAGCGGACAGATACGCAGTATTTT. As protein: CASSEFKERTDTQYF.

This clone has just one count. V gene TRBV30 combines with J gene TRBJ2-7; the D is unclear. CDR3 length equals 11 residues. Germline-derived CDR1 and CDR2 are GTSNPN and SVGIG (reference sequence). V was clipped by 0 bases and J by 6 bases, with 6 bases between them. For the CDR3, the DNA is TGTGCCTGGAGTGTAAGAGGCGAGCAGTACTTC. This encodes CAWSVRGEQYF.

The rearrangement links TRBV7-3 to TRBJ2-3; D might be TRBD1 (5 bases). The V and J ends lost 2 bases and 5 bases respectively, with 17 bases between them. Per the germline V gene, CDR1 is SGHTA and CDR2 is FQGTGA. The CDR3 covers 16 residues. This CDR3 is CASSLVGDSEGDTQYF. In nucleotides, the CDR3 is TGTGCCAGCAGCTTAGTGGGTGACAGTGAAGGAGATACGCAGTATTTT. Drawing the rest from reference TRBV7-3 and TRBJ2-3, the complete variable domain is GAGVSQTPSNKVTEKGKYVELRCDPISGHTALYWYRQSLGQGPEFLIYFQGTGAADDSGLPNDRFFAVRPEGSVSTLKIQRTERGDSAVYLCASSLVGDSEGDTQYFGPGTRLTVL.

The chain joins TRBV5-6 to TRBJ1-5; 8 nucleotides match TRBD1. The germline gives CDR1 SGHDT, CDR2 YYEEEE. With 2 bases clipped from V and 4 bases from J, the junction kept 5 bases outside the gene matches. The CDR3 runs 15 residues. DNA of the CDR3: TGTGCCAGCAGCTTTCAGGGGGCAGATAATCAGCCCCAGCATTTT. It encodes CASSFQGADNQPQHF.

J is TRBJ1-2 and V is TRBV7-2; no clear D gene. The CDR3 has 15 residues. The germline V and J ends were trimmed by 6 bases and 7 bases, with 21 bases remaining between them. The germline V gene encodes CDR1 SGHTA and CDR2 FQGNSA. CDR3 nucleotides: TGTGCCAGCAGTTCCCGCCCGTTCGGTAGTTCTGGCTACACCTTC. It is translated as CASSSRPFGSSGYTF.

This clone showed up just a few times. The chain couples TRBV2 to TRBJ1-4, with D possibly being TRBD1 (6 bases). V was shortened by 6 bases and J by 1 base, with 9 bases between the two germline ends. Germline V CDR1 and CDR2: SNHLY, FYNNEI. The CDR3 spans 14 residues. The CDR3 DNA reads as TGTGCCAGCAGAACAGGGAGAACTAATGAAAAACTGTTTTTT. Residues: CASRTGRTNEKLFF. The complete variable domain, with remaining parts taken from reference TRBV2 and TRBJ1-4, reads EPEVTQTPSHQVTQMGQEVILRCVPISNHLYFYWYRQILGQKVEFLVSFYNNEISEKSEIFDDQFSVERPDGSNFTLKIRSTKLEDSAMYFCASRTGRTNEKLFFGSGTQLSVL.

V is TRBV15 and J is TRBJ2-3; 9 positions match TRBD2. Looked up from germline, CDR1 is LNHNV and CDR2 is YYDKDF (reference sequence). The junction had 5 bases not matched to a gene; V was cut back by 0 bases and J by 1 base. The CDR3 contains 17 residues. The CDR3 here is CATSRDGGGVRTDTQYF. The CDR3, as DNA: TGTGCCACCAGCAGAGATGGCGGGGGGGTACGCACAGATACGCAGTATTTT.

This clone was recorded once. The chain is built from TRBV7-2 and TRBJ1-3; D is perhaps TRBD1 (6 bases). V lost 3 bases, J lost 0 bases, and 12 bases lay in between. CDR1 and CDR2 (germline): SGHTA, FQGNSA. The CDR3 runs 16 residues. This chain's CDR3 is CASSLGGARSGNTIYF. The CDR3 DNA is TGTGCCAGCAGCTTGGGGGGGGCCCGCTCTGGAAACACCATATATTTT.

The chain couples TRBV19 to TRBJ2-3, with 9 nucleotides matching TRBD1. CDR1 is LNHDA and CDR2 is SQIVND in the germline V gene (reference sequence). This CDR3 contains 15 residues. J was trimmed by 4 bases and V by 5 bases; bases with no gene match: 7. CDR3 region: CASSSTGGSADTQYF. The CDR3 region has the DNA TGTGCCAGTAGTTCCACAGGGGGCAGCGCAGATACGCAGTATTTT.

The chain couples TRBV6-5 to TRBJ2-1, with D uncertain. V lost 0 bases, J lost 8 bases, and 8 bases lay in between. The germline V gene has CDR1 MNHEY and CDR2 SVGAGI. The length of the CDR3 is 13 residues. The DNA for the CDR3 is TGTGCCAGCAGTTACTCGAGAACCCATGAGCAGTTCTTC. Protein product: CASSYSRTHEQFF.